The 4 T cell receptor beta chains listed next were all sequenced from one sample in a study of blood T cell repertoires in COVID-19. The method was immunoSEQ multiplex PCR; TCRdb's version includes in-frame clones alone and lacks a portion of them. Of around 360,000 clones listed, approximately 87% were seen once; the top ten hold around 2%. Input material: PBMCs or T cells enriched from blood (not recorded which). The receptors were gathered from a man aged 35-49 years in a cohort exposed to, infected with or recovered from COVID-19 (not recorded which).

V is TRBV29-1 and J is TRBJ1-3; a possible D gene is TRBD1 (5 bases). The CDR3 spans 13 residues. Germline loops: CDR1 SQVTM, CDR2 ANQGSEA. V was trimmed by 6 bases and J by 0 bases, leaving 9 bases between them. CDR3 loop: CSVAQGSGNTIYF. The CDR3 region has the DNA TGCAGCGTAGCCCAGGGCTCTGGAAACACCATATATTTT.

The chain combines TRBV25-1 with TRBJ1-5; 8 positions agree with TRBD1. The CDR3 consists of 15 residues. The V and J ends lost 5 bases and 5 bases, in that order; junction bases with no gene match: 8. Germline V CDR1 and CDR2: MGHDK, SYGVNS. Here the CDR3 DNA reads TGTGCCAGCAGTCTAATTGACAGGGGTGATCAGCCCCAGCATTTT. Its protein is CASSLIDRGDQPQHF.

This chain joins TRBV2 and TRBJ1-1, with D perhaps matching TRBD1 (5 bases). This CDR3 spans 13 amino acids. Germline CDR1 and CDR2: SNHLY and FYNNEI. V lost 5 bases and J lost 5, with 12 bases in between. The CDR3 sequence is CASSPGHITEAFF. The CDR3, as DNA: TGTGCCAGCAGTCCTGGACACATTACTGAAGCTTTCTTT.

The V call is TRBV3-1 (or the pseudogene TRBV3-2), the J call TRBJ1-1, with D perhaps TRBD1 (6 bases). The CDR3 contains 16 residues. Trimming took 7 bases from V and 2 from J, leaving 20 bases between them. Germline V CDR1 and CDR2: LGHDT, YNNKEL (reference sequence). Here the CDR3 reads CASTGRGIRGNTEAFF. CDR3 DNA sequence: TGTGCCAGCACGGGCAGGGGAATAAGGGGCAACACTGAAGCTTTCTTT.